This T cell receptor beta chain was sequenced in a study of cytomegalovirus exposure and HLA in healthy donors. Study summary: The approximately 700 first-cohort repertoires shared a platform with the 120 or so validation repertoires, as reported in a later analysis.

The length of the CDR3 is 15 residues. Per the germline V gene, CDR1 is SNHLY and CDR2 is FYNNEI. Trimming at V came to 5 bases and at J to 4 bases, leaving 8 bases not matched to a gene. Points on this clone: Its antigen remains unidentified.

Produced via immunoSEQ multiplex PCR; TCRdb's table is partial and in-frame only. The top ten hold roughly 4% of the sample, which has approximately 110,000 clones, around 86% seen once. The study's findings and limits: The TCR clusters that emerged in the first cohort tended, a later analysis found, to co-occur in the approximately 110 validation repertoires. Many donors shared some public TCRs, even though most TCR sequences were rare. Overall, about 160 TCR beta chains were annotated as cytomegalovirus-associated.

The sequence came from a woman younger than 35 in good health and CMV-seropositive. Sequencing was carried out using PBMCs. V usage is TRBV2 and J usage is TRBJ2-1, with 7 bases identical to TRBD2. The CDR3 spells CASSRLANLYNEQFF. The CDR3 DNA is TGTGCCAGCAGTCGACTAGCTAACCTATACAATGAGCAGTTCTTC.